A single sample is the source of the 9 T cell receptor beta chains below, sequenced in a study of blood T cell repertoires in COVID-19. Sequencing used immunoSEQ multiplex PCR; TCRdb keeps in-frame clones, though not all of them. The sample gives tens of thousands of clones, about 81% of which show up once; about 12% is in the top ten. Input material: peripheral blood. All receptors come from a human donor in a cohort sampled during active COVID-19.

The J gene is TRBJ2-5, the V gene TRBV7-2, with 8 bases aligning to TRBD1. Germline V gene data show CDR1 as SGHTA and CDR2 as FQGNSA. This CDR3 comprises 13 residues. Trimming at V came to 5 bases and at J to 4 bases, leaving 3 bases not matched to a gene. CDR3: CASSPDRGETQYF. Written as DNA, the CDR3 is TGTGCCAGCAGCCCCGACAGGGGAGAGACCCAGTACTTC.

The chain carries TRBV27 and TRBJ2-7, with TRBD1 matching 10 bases. CDR1 is MNHEY and CDR2 is SMNVEV in the germline V gene (reference sequence). The CDR3 totals 15 residues. J lost 1 base, V lost 6 bases, and 6 bases had no gene match. The CDR3 region is CASRDRGTLSYEQYF. The CDR3 region has the DNA TGTGCCAGCAGGGACAGGGGGACCTTATCCTACGAGCAGTACTTC.

The sample holds one count of this clone. The chain has TRBV6-6 and TRBJ2-2, with a possible D match to TRBD2 (5 bases). Per the germline V gene, CDR1 is MNHNY and CDR2 is SVGAGI (reference sequence). Trimming cost V 4 bases and J 8 bases, with 14 bases left between them. The CDR3 covers 14 residues. The CDR3 sequence: CASSSLQRVGELFF. CDR3 nucleotide sequence: TGTGCCAGCAGTTCCTTACAGAGGGTGGGGGAGCTGTTTTTT.

V usage is TRBV27 and J usage is TRBJ1-6, with TRBD1 identical over 7 bases. Germline V CDR1 and CDR2: MNHEY, SMNVEV (reference sequence). V lost 5 bases and J lost 9; bases outside the gene matches: 7. CDR3 length: 14 amino acids. CDR3 protein: CASSRQGIGSPLHF. The DNA of the CDR3 is TGTGCCAGCAGTCGACAGGGTATTGGTTCACCCCTCCACTTT.

The chain employs TRBV5-5 and TRBJ1-1, with 9 bases matching TRBD1. Germline trimming cut 4 bases from V and 4 bases from J; bases unmatched to any gene: 5. This CDR3 is 14 amino acids long. CDR1 is SGHKS and CDR2 is YYEKEE in the germline V gene (reference sequence). The CDR3 DNA sequence: TGTGCCAGCAGCGAACAGGGGGCTCTCACTGAAGCTTTCTTT. The encoded protein is CASSEQGALTEAFF.

The V gene is TRBV7-6, the J gene TRBJ1-3, with D possibly TRBD1 on 6 matching bases. The germline gives CDR1 SGHVS, CDR2 FNYEAQ. V lost 1 base and J 2 bases, leaving 9 bases between the germline ends. The CDR3 runs to 15 residues. The CDR3 region is CASSLEQGTGNTIYF. CDR3 in DNA: TGTGCCAGCAGCTTAGAACAGGGAACTGGAAACACCATATATTTT.

J is TRBJ2-7 and V is TRBV6-2 or TRBV6-3, with 11 bases identical to TRBD1. V lost 6 bases, J lost 4 bases, and 8 bases stayed unmatched. CDR3 size: 15 residues. Germline V lookup: CDR1 MNHEY, CDR2 SVGEGT. The CDR3 coding sequence is TGTGCCAGCAGCCGAGGGACAGGGGGTTGGTACGAGCAGTACTTC. Amino acid sequence: CASSRGTGGWYEQYF.

The CDR3 loop reads CASSRPGTGYSYNEQFF. CDR3 nucleotides: TGTGCCAGCAGCCGGCCCGGGACAGGGTATTCCTACAATGAGCAGTTCTTC. The chain uses TRBV14 and TRBJ2-1, with 9 bases matching TRBD1. V shed 4 bases and J 1 base; nucleotides not matched to a gene: 8. CDR3 length equals 17 residues. CDR1 is SGHDN, CDR2 FVKESK, per germline.

This chain joins TRBV6-6 and TRBJ2-1; TRBD2 might be the D (6 bases). The CDR3 spans 15 residues. Germline V CDR1 and CDR2: MNHNY, SVGAGI (reference sequence). The germline V and J ends were trimmed by 0 bases and 10 bases, with 16 bases remaining between them. The CDR3, as DNA: TGTGCCAGCAGTTACTCTGGGCGGGGTTCTCACGAGCAGTTCTTC. The encoded protein is CASSYSGRGSHEQFF.